A single sample gave rise to the 8 T cell receptor beta chains below, sequenced in a study of OX40 agonist ivuxolimab in advanced cancers. Method: immunoSEQ multiplex PCR; TCRdb's copy keeps in-frame clones and lacks some. Altogether 95,000 to 150,000 clones are present, around 93% being singletons, with the ten largest covering 0.15% to 0.16%. The sequencing used CD4+ or CD8+ T cells sorted from blood, collected in a trial of the OX40 agonist ivuxolimab. The receptors were sampled from an adult with an advanced solid tumor such as melanoma, head and neck, liver or kidney cancer.

The table lists this clone with a few counts. This chain uses TRBV7-9 with TRBJ1-1, with TRBD1 matching 8 bases. V lost 4 bases, J lost 1 base, and 5 bases stayed unmatched. This CDR3 spans 15 amino acids. CDR1 is SEHNR, CDR2 FQNEAQ, per germline (reference sequence). CDR3 region: CASSSRTGRNTEAFF. The CDR3 nucleotides are TGTGCCAGCAGCTCTAGGACAGGGAGGAACACTGAAGCTTTCTTT.

The table lists this clone with a count of one. The genes are TRBV2 and TRBJ2-2; 7 nucleotides line up with TRBD1. The CDR3 totals 15 residues. The V gene end was trimmed by 4 bases and the J gene end by 3 bases; junction bases not matched to a gene: 5. Germline V gene lookup returns CDR1 SNHLY and CDR2 FYNNEI. CDR3 bases: TGTGCCAGCAGTGGCCAGGGGGTTCACACCGGGGAGCTGTTTTTT. Translation: CASSGQGVHTGELFF.

V usage is TRBV6-5 and J usage is TRBJ1-5; TRBD1 is a possible D gene (5 bases). Trimming removed 8 bases at V and 3 bases at J, with 17 bases between. The CDR3 runs to 15 residues. Germline V gives CDR1 MNHEY, CDR2 SVGAGI. CDR3 coding DNA: TGTGCCAGCGTCACCCAGGGAGGTCACAATCAGCCCCAGCATTTT. It codes for CASVTQGGHNQPQHF.

The chain has TRBV11-2 and TRBJ1-4; 8 bases match TRBD1. Germline V lookup: CDR1 SGHAT, CDR2 FQNNGV. The ends lost 6 bases at V and 5 bases at J; junction bases unmatched: 8. The CDR3 has 15 amino acids. As DNA, the CDR3 is TGTGCCAGCAGTCATAACGACAGGGGAAATGAAAAACTGTTTTTT. Its translation is CASSHNDRGNEKLFF. Combining the CDR3 with reference TRBV11-2 and TRBJ1-4 gives the whole variable domain EAGVAQSPRYKIIEKRQSVAFWCNPISGHATLYWYQQILGQGPKLLIQFQNNGVVDDSQLPKDRFSAERLKGVDSTLKIQPAKLEDSAVYLCASSHNDRGNEKLFFGSGTQLSVL.

The chain couples TRBV7-2 to TRBJ2-1; unclear D gene. The CDR3 runs 13 residues. V gave up 5 bases and J gave up 6 bases, with 11 bases separating them. Germline CDR1 and CDR2: SGHTA and FQGNSA. This CDR3 reads CASSPPGGNEQFF. The CDR3 nucleotides read TGTGCCAGCAGCCCCCCGGGTGGCAATGAGCAGTTCTTC.

The chain couples TRBV7-8 to TRBJ2-3; D is uncertain. This CDR3 spans 12 amino acids. V lost 7 bases and J lost 2, with 7 bases in between. The germline V gene encodes CDR1 SGHVS and CDR2 FQNEAQ. CDR3 sequence: CASTDYTDTQYF. In DNA form, the CDR3 reads TGTGCCAGCACCGATTACACAGATACGCAGTATTTT.

This chain joins TRBV7-9 and TRBJ1-2, with 10 bases matching TRBD1. V was clipped by 0 bases and J by 6 bases; unmatched bases: 4. This CDR3 contains 15 residues. CDR1 is SEHNR, CDR2 FQNEAQ, per germline (reference sequence). The CDR3 here is CASSLAGQGFNGYTF. CDR3 sequence (DNA): TGTGCCAGCAGCTTAGCGGGACAGGGGTTTAATGGCTACACCTTC.

The chain is built from TRBV19 and TRBJ1-2; D is ambiguous. Germline CDR1 reads LNHDA; CDR2 reads SQIVND (reference sequence). The CDR3 is made up of 13 amino acids. Trimming shortened V by 4 bases and J by 5 bases, and 11 bases separated the two germline ends. The CDR3 DNA follows: TGTGCCAGTAGTAGCTCCCGAGAGTATGGCTACACCTTC. Protein product: CASSSSREYGYTF.